Listed here is a single T cell receptor (beta chain). Its antigen is unidentified. The V gene's germline CDR1 is DFQATT and CDR2 SNEGSKA (reference sequence). The CDR3 length is 16 residues. Trimming shortened V by 4 bases and J by 0 bases, and 16 bases separated the two germline ends. The sample comes from a study of CD8+CD57+ T cells in acquired aplastic anemia. Study-level findings and limits: The study identified roughly 29 CD8+ CDR3 sequences shared by patients and controls. Between the patient and control groups, CD8+ Simpson's diversity did not differ significantly.

The TCR beta profiling, which covered VDJ combination and CDR3 sequence, was carried out using genomic DNA as the template. TCRdb analysed the reads with MiXCR anew, one entry per CDR3 protein. The table has about 180,000 distinct CDR3 sequences, around half seen once. The sample consisted of sorted CD4+, CD8+, or CD8+CD57+ T cells (not recorded which) from PBMCs. V and J are TRBV20-1 and TRBJ2-1, with D possibly TRBD2 on 5 matching bases. This sequence was found in a human donor in good health. This chain's CDR3 is CSAIMRTEASYNEQFF. In DNA, the CDR3 is TGCAGTGCTATTATGCGGACGGAGGCCTCCTACAATGAGCAGTTCTTC.